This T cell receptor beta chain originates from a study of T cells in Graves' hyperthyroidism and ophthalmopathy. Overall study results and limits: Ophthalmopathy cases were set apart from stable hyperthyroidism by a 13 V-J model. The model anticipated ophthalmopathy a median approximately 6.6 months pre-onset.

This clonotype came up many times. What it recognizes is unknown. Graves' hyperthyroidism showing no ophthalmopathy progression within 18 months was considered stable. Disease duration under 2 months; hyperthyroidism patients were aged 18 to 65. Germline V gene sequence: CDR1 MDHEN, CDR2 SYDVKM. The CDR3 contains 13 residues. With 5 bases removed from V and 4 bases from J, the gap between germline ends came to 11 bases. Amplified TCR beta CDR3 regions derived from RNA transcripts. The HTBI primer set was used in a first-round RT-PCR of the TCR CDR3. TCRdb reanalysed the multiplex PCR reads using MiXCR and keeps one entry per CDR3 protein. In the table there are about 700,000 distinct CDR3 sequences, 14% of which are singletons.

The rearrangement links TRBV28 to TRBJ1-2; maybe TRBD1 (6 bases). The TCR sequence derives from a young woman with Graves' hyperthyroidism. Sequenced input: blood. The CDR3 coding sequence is TGTGCCAGCAGTATCCAGGGGATCTATGGCTACACCTTC. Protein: CASSIQGIYGYTF.